This record covers a single TCR beta chain. Its antigen is unknown. Base qualities are not provided; no much larger clone lies one nucleotide away. Reading from cysteine to phenylalanine, the CDR3 counts 14 amino acids. Here the CDR3 DNA is all that survives: 42 bases in frame from base 1. Looking up the germline V gene (reference sequence) yields CDR1 LNHDA and CDR2 SQIVND. V trim: 6 bases; J trim: 4 bases; unmatched bases: 8. The method was the immunoSEQ multiplex PCR assay. Sourced from immuneACCESS, this table was stored by TCRdb with only in-frame sequences that have V and J called. A share of the clones is absent; for the studies checked, an unresolved V gene accounts for under half, and the remainder has no known explanation. In this sample the table shows tens of thousands of clones, roughly 94% of which occur a single time. Together, the top ten hold 4% of the sample. This specimen belongs to a study of control samples from healthy donors and cancer patients (dated by TCRdb to 2018 to 2021).

The rearrangement joined TRBV19 to TRBJ1-1; 7 of the junction bases match TRBD1. The sequence derives from a young man in good health. Sequenced: blood. The CDR3 region has the sequence CASSYMGQPTEAFF. The nucleotide sequence is TGTGCCAGTAGCTACATGGGACAGCCCACTGAAGCTTTCTTT.